This T cell receptor beta chain was found in a study of control samples from healthy donors and cancer patients. Only in-frame clones appear in the TCRdb table, and some are missing; sequencing was by immunoSEQ multiplex PCR. Of fewer than 85,000 clones in the sample, 89% were seen once. Germline values: CDR1 SQVTM, CDR2 ANQGSEA. The CDR3 length is 13 residues. The V and J ends lost 7 bases and 3 bases respectively, with 15 bases between them. Sequences were obtained from blood. The clonotype comes from a man aged 50 to 60 in good health. The rearrangement uses TRBV29-1 and TRBJ1-2; D is perhaps TRBD1 (6 bases). The CDR3 here is CSGGGGLDYGYTF. Here the CDR3 DNA reads TGCAGCGGGGGAGGGGGATTGGACTATGGCTACACCTTC.